This T cell receptor beta chain was documented in a study of beta chain features in type 1 diabetes. Sorting of CD4+ naive, central memory, regulatory and stem cell-like memory cells was performed via CD45RO/CCR7/CD25/CD127/CD95/CD27. Points on this clone: Its antigen is not known.

Notes on the study in general: Naive, central memory and Treg TCRB repertoires seemed to resemble each other more closely in patients than they did in healthy donors. Moderate yet significant TCRB CDR3 shortening was seen in Type 1 diabetes patients in all four CD4+ subsets. Equally in patients and controls, shorter templates might have been favored by PCR.

Reverse transcription of all isolated RNA meant that expressed TCRB transcripts were sequenced. Naive, central memory and regulatory T cell samples averaged about 3.6 million immunoSEQ reads each. The repertoire was sequenced with immunoSEQ multiplex PCR; TCRdb's copy has only in-frame clones and lacks some. The table has about 300,000 clones, about 13% seen once; the top ten hold roughly 0.015%. The source material was naive CD4+ T cells from blood. This sequence originates from a woman younger than 35 with type 1 diabetes.

The CDR3 region is CASSLAGAGPDTQYF. DNA of the CDR3: TGTGCCAGCAGTCTAGCGGGAGCAGGGCCAGATACGCAGTATTTT. The chain couples TRBV28 to TRBJ2-3, with TRBD2 identical over 10 bases. V dropped 5 bases and J dropped 4; count of bases not matched to a gene: 6. The length of the CDR3 is 15 residues. The germline CDR1 and CDR2 sequences are MDHEN and SYDVKM.